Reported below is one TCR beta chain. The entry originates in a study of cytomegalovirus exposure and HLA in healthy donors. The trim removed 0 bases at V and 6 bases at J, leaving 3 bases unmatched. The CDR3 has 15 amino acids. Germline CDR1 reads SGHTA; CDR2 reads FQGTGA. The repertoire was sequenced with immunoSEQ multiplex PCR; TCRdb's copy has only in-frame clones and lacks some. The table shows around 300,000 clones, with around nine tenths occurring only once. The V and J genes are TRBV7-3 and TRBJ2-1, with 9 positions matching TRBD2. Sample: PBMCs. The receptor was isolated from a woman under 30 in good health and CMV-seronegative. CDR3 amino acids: CASSLTTSGGNEQFF. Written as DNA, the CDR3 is TGTGCCAGCAGCTTAACGACTAGCGGAGGCAATGAGCAGTTCTTC.